Listed below are T cell receptor beta chains from one sample, sequenced in a study of human T cells and chemical hapten exposure. TCRdb called the RACE reads again in MiXCR, with one record for every CDR3 protein. The sample records approximately 45,000 distinct CDR3 sequences, about 4.5% being singletons. Sequences were obtained from whole blood. All receptors come from a female donor in good health. Some clones in this sample may be carry-over from other donors' samples. The CDR3 runs from the conserved cysteine through the conserved F or W. Fields, in order: J gene, D gene, V gene, clone size, CDR3 protein, CDR3 DNA. The D gene is left open where the match is weak. Some rows mark clone size as missing; the rest say once, few, many or name a class of expanded clone.

TRBJ1-2	-	TRBV6-6	many	CASSYKWAGDPYYGYTF	TGTGCCAGCAGTTATAAATGGGCAGGTGACCCCTACTATGGCTACACCTTC
TRBJ2-1	-	TRBV3-1	many	CASSRPAPSSYNEQFF	TGTGCCAGCAGCCGGCCGGCGCCGAGCTCCTACAATGAGCAGTTCTTC
TRBJ2-1	TRBD2	TRBV7-9	medium-sized	CASSLSGLADYNEQFF	TGTGCCAGCAGCCTAAGCGGACTAGCGGACTACAATGAGCAGTTCTTC
TRBJ1-4	-	TRBV29-1	many	CSVFDGGGGEKLFF	TGCAGCGTTTTTGACGGTGGAGGAGGGGAAAAACTGTTTTTT
TRBJ1-6	TRBD1	TRBV9	many	CASSPGDRGSPLHF	TGTGCCAGCAGCCCGGGGGACAGGGGTTCACCCCTCCACTTT
TRBJ2-5	TRBD2	TRBV5-1	-	CASSLEGLAAGTQYF	TGCGCCAGCAGCTTGGAAGGACTAGCTGCCGGGACCCAGTACTTC
TRBJ2-5	TRBD1	TRBV12-3/TRBV12-4	-	CASSLGQGARQETQYF	TGTGCCAGCAGTTTGGGACAGGGGGCTAGGCAAGAGACCCAGTACTTC
TRBJ2-5	TRBD2	TRBV7-9	many	CASSLSGSSGTQETQYF	TGTGCCAGCAGCTTATCAGGGTCTAGCGGAACCCAAGAGACCCAGTACTTC
TRBJ2-4	-	TRBV28	many	CASSSSLAKNIQYF	TGTGCCAGCAGTTCTAGCCTAGCCAAAAACATTCAGTACTTC
TRBJ2-3	-	TRBV7-3	many	CASSLTLQSDTQYF	TGTGCCAGCAGCTTGACCCTCCAGTCAGATACGCAGTATTTT
TRBJ1-1	-	TRBV3-1	many	CASSQVRGLSPHTEAFF	TGTGCCAGCAGCCAAGTTAGGGGACTTTCTCCCCACACTGAAGCTTTCTTT
TRBJ1-2	TRBD1	TRBV12-3/TRBV12-4	many	CASSPGQHLRYYGYTF	TGTGCCAGCAGCCCGGGACAGCACCTACGATACTATGGCTACACCTTC
TRBJ2-7	-	TRBV6-5	many	CASSLGYMGYEQYF	TGTGCCAGCAGTTTAGGGTATATGGGGTACGAGCAGTACTTC
TRBJ2-3	TRBD2	TRBV24-1	many	CATSDRTSGSTDTQYF	TGTGCCACCAGTGACCGGACTAGCGGAAGCACAGATACGCAGTATTTT
TRBJ2-5	TRBD2	TRBV7-8	many	CASSPVAGGQETQYF	TGTGCCAGCAGTCCCGTAGCGGGGGGACAAGAGACCCAGTACTTC
TRBJ2-1	TRBD1	TRBV6-1	many	CASRNTGASFF	TGTGCCAGCAGGAATACAGGGGCGTCGTTCTTC
TRBJ1-2	TRBD1	TRBV30	-	CAWSWDRASLYGYTF	TGTGCCTGGAGCTGGGACAGGGCCTCACTATATGGCTACACCTTC
TRBJ1-5	TRBD1	TRBV20-1	few	CSAREGQGMLAQHF	TGCAGTGCTAGGGAGGGACAGGGGATGCTAGCCCAGCATTTT
TRBJ1-6	TRBD1	TRBV7-9	many	CASSPLPGGGRVDSPLHF	TGTGCCAGCAGCCCTCTTCCAGGGGGGGGGCGCGTTGATTCACCCCTCCACTTT
TRBJ1-2	TRBD1	TRBV6-5	many	CASSSRPTGVNYGYTF	TGTGCCAGCAGTTCCCGCCCCACAGGGGTTAACTATGGCTACACCTTC
TRBJ2-7	TRBD2	TRBV20-1	many	CSARVWASGGAHEQYF	TGCAGTGCTAGAGTCTGGGCTAGCGGGGGGGCCCACGAGCAGTACTTC
TRBJ1-1	-	TRBV6-6	many	CASSRDTLSGEAFF	TGTGCCAGCAGCCGGGACACCCTTAGCGGTGAAGCTTTCTTT
TRBJ2-3	-	TRBV7-2	many	CASSLARGADTQYF	TGTGCCAGCAGCCTAGCTCGTGGGGCAGATACGCAGTATTTT
TRBJ2-2	TRBD2	TRBV7-2	few	CASSWGLGGELFF	TGTGCCAGCAGTTGGGGACTAGGAGGGGAGCTGTTTTTT
TRBJ2-7	TRBD1	TRBV11-1	many	CASSLVRTGSSEQYF	TGTGCCAGCAGCTTAGTTCGGACAGGGAGTAGCGAGCAGTACTTC
TRBJ2-4	-	TRBV2	many	CASSEAAGGGKNIQYF	TGTGCCAGCAGTGAAGCAGCCGGAGGAGGCAAAAACATTCAGTACTTC